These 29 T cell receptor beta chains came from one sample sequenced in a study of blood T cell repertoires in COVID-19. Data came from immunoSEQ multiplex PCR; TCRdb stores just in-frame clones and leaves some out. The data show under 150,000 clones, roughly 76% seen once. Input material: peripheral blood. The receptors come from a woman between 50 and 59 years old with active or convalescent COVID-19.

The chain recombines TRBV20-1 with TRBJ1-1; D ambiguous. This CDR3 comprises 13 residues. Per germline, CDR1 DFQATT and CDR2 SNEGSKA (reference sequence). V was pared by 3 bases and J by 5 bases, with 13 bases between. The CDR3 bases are TGCAGTGCTAGTAGAGGGATTCGTACTGAAGCTTTCTTT. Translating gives CSASRGIRTEAFF.

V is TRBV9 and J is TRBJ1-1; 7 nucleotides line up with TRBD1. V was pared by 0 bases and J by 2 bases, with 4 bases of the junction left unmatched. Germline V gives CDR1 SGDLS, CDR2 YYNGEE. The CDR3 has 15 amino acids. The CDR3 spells CASSVVQGVNTEAFF. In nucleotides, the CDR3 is TGTGCCAGCAGCGTAGTCCAGGGGGTAAACACTGAAGCTTTCTTT. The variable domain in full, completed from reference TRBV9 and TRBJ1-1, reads DSGVTQTPKHLITATGQRVTLRCSPRSGDLSVYWYQQSLDQGLQFLIQYYNGEERAKGNILERFSAQQFPDLHSELNLSSLELGDSALYFCASSVVQGVNTEAFFGQGTRLTVV.

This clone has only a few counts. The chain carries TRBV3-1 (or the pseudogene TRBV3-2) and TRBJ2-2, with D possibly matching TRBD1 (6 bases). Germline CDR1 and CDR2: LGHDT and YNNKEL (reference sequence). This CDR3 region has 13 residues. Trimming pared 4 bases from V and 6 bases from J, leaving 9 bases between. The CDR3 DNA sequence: TGTGCCAGCAGCCTGCCAGGGGCCGGGGAGCTGTTTTTT. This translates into CASSLPGAGELFF.

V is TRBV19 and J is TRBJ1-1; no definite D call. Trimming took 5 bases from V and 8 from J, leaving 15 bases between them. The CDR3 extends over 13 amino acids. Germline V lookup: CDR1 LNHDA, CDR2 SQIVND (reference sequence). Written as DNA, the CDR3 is TGTGCCAGTAGTTCCAAACGGGAGTCAGAAGCTTTCTTT. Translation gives CASSSKRESEAFF.

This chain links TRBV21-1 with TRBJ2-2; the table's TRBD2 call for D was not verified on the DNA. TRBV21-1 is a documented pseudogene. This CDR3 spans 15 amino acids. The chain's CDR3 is CASSMVKGVAGELFF. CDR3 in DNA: TGTGCCAGCAGCATGGTAAAGGGAGTGGCCGGGGAGCTGTTTTTT.

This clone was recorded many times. The chain's CDR3 is CASSYSPTDGLREQYF. DNA of the CDR3: TGTGCCAGCAGTTACTCCCCGACAGACGGACTACGGGAGCAGTACTTC. The rearrangement uses TRBV6-2 or TRBV6-3 and TRBJ2-7, with a tentative D call TRBD2 (6 bases). CDR1 MNHEY and CDR2 SVGEGT come from the germline V gene. V was shortened by 0 bases and J by 7 bases, with 19 bases between the two germline ends. The CDR3 extends over 16 amino acids.

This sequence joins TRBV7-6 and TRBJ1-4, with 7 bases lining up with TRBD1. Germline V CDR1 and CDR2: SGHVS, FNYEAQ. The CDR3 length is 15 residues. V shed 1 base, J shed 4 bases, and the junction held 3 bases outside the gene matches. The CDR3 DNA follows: TGTGCCAGCAGCTTAGTTCCAGGGGGTAATGAAAAACTGTTTTTT. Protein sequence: CASSLVPGGNEKLFF.

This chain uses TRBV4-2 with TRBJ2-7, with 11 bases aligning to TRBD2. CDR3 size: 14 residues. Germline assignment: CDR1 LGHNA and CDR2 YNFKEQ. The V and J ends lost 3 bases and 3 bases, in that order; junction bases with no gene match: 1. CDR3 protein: CASSQGLAVYEQYF. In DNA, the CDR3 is TGTGCCAGCAGCCAGGGACTAGCGGTCTACGAGCAGTACTTC.

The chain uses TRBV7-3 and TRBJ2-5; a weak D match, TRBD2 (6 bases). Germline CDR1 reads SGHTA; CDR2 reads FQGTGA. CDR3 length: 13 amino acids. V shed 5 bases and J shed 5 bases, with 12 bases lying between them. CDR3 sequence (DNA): TGTGCCAGCAGCGCCACGGGGAGGGAGACCCAGTACTTC. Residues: CASSATGRETQYF.

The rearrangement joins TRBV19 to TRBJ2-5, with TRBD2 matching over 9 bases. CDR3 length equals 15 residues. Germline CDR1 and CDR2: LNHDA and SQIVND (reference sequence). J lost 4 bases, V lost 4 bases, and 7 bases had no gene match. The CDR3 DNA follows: TGTGCCAGTAGTAAAATAGCGGGAGTTGGAGAGACCCAGTACTTC. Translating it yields CASSKIAGVGETQYF.

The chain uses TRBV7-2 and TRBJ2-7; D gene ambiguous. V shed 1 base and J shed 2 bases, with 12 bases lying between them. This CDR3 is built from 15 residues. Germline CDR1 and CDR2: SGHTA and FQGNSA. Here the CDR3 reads CASSLDPGRTYEQYF. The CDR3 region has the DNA TGTGCCAGCAGCTTAGATCCGGGTAGAACCTACGAGCAGTACTTC.

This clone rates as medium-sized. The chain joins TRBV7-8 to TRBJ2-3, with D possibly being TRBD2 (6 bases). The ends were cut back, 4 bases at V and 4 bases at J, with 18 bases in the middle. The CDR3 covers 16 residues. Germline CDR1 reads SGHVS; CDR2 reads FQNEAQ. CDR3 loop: CASSSEGGVFSDTQYF. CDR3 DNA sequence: TGTGCCAGCAGCTCCGAGGGCGGGGTGTTTTCAGATACGCAGTATTTT.

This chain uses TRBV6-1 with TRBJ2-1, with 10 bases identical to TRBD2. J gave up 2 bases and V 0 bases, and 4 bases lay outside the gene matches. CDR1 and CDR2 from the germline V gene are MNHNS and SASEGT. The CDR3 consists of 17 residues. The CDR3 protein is CASSEAQLAGPYNEQFF. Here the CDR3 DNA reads TGTGCCAGCAGTGAAGCTCAACTAGCGGGACCCTACAATGAGCAGTTCTTC.

The CDR3 loop reads CASSTGQGFNQPQHF. CDR3 DNA: TGTGCCAGCAGTACGGGACAGGGCTTCAATCAGCCCCAGCATTTT. V is TRBV6-2 or TRBV6-3 and J is TRBJ1-5, with 9 positions matching TRBD1. This CDR3 has 15 residues. Germline V gives CDR1 MNHEY, CDR2 SVGEGT. J was trimmed by 3 bases and V by 5 bases; bases with no gene match: 5.

This CDR3 reads CASSSPPGIGNTIYF. CDR3 nucleotides: TGTGCCAGCAGTTCCCCTCCGGGGATAGGAAACACCATATATTTT. The genes are TRBV6-6 and TRBJ1-3; D gene ambiguous. Trimming took off 4 bases at V and 4 bases at J, with 14 bases between the two ends. The CDR3 totals 15 residues. From germline, CDR1 is MNHNY and CDR2 SVGAGI (reference sequence).

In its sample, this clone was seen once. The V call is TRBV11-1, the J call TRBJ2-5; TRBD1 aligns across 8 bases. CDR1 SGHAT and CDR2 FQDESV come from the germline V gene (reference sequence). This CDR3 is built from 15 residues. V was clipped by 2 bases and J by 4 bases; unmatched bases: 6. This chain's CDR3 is CASSLSRTGLETQYF. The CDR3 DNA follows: TGTGCCAGCAGCTTATCCCGGACAGGGCTAGAGACCCAGTACTTC.

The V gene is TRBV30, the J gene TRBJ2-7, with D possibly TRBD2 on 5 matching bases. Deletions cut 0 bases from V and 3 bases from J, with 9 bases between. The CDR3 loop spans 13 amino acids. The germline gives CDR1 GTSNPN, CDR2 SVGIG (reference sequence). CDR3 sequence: CAWSVSGNYEQYF. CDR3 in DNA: TGTGCCTGGAGTGTGTCCGGGAACTACGAGCAGTACTTC.

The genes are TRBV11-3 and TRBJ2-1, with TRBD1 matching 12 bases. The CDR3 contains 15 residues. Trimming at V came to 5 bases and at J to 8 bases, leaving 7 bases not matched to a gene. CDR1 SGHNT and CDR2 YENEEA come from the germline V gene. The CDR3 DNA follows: TGTGCCAGCAGCGCCCGGGACAGGGGGCGGGATGAGCAGTTCTTC. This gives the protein CASSARDRGRDEQFF.

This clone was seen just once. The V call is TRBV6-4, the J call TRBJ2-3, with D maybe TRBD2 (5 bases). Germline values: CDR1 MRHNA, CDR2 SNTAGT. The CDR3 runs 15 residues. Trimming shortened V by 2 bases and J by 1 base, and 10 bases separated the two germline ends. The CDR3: CASSDEGRGTDTQYF. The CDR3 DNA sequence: TGTGCCAGCAGTGACGAGGGTCGGGGCACAGATACGCAGTATTTT.

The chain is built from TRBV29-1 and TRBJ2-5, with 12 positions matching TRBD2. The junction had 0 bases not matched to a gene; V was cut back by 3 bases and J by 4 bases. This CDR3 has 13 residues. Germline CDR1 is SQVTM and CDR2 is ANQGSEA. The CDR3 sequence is CSVEGLAGETQYF. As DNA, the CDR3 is TGCAGCGTTGAGGGACTAGCGGGAGAGACCCAGTACTTC.

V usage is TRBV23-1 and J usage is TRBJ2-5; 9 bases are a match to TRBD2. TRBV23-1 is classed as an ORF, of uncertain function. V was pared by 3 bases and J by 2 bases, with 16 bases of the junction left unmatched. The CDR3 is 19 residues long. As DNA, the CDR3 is TGCGCCAGCAGTCACCCCGTTGTTTCTCCGGCGGGGGGGCAAGAGACCCAGTACTTC. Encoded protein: CASSHPVVSPAGGQETQYF.

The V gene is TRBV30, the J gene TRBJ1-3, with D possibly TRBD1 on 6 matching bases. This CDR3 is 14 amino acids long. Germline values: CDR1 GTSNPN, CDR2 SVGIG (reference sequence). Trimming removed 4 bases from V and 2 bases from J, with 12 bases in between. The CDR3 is CAWIGRGTGNTIYF. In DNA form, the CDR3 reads TGTGCCTGGATAGGCAGGGGAACTGGAAACACCATATATTTT.

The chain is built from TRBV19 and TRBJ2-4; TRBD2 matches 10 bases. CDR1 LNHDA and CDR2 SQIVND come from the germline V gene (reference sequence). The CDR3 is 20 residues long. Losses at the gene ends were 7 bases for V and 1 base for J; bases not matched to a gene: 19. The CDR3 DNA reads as TGTGCCAGTAAACAGGGCCATAGCGGGAGGACAGATAGTGCCAAAAACATTCAGTACTTC. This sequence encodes CASKQGHSGRTDSAKNIQYF.

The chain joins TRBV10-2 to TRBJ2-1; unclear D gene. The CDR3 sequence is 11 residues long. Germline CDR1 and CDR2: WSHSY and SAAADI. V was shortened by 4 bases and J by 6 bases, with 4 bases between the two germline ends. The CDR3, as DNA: TGCGCCAGCAGTGGAGTCAATGAGCAGTTCTTC. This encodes CASSGVNEQFF.

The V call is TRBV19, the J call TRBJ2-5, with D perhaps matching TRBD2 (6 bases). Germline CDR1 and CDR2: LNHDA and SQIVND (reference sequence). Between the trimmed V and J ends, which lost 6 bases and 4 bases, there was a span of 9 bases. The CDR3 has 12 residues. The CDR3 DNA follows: TGTGCCAGTAGGCAAGCGGGAGAGACCCAGTACTTC. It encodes CASRQAGETQYF.

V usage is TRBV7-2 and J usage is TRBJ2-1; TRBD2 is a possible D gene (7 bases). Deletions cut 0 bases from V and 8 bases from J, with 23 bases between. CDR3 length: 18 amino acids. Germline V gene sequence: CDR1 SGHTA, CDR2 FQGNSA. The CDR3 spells CASSLALIGGPLLDEQFF. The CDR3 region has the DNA TGTGCCAGCAGCTTAGCGTTGATCGGGGGGCCCCTCCTCGATGAGCAGTTCTTC. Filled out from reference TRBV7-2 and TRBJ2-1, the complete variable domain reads GAGVSQSPSNKVTEKGKDVELRCDPISGHTALYWYRQSLGQGLEFLIYFQGNSAPDKSGLPSDRFSAERTGGSVSTLTIQRTQQEDSAVYLCASSLALIGGPLLDEQFFGPGTRLTVL.

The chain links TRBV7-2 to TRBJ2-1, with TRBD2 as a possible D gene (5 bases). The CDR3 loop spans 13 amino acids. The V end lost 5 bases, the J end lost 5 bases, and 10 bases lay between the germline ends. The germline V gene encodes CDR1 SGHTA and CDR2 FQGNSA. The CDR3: CASSRGSDNEQFF. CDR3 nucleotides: TGTGCCAGCAGCCGAGGGTCTGACAATGAGCAGTTCTTC.

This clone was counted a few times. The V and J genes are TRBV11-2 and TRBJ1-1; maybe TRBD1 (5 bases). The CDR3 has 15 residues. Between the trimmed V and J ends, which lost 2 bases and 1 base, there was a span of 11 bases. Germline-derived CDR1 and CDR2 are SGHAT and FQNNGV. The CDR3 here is CASSLSGQTNTEAFF. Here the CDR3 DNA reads TGTGCCAGCAGCTTAAGTGGACAAACGAACACTGAAGCTTTCTTT.

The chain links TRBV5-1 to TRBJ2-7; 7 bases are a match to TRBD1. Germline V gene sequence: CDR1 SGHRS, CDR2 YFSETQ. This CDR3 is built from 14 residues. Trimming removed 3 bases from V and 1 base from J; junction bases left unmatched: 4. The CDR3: CASSSGTDSYEQYF. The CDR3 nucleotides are TGCGCCAGCAGCTCCGGGACAGATTCCTACGAGCAGTACTTC.